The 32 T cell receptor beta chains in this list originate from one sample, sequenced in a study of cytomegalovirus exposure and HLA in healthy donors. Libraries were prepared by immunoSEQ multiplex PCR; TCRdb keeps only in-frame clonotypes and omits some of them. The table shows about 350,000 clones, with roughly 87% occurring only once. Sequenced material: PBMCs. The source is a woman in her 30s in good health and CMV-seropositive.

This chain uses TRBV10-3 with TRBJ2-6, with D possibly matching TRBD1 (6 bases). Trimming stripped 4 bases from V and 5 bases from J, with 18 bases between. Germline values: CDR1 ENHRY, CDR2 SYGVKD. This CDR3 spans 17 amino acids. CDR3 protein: CAISVSGANLRANVLTF. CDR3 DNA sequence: TGTGCCATCAGTGTGTCAGGGGCGAACCTGAGGGCCAACGTCCTGACTTTC.

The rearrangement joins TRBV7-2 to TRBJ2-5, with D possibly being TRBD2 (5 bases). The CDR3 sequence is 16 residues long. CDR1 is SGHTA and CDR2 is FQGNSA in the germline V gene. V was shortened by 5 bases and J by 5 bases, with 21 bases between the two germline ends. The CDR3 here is CASSPTGRTSIETQYF. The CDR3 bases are TGTGCCAGCAGCCCAACCGGCCGAACTAGTATCGAGACCCAGTACTTC. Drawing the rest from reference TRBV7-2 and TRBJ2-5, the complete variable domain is GAGVSQSPSNKVTEKGKDVELRCDPISGHTALYWYRQSLGQGLEFLIYFQGNSAPDKSGLPSDRFSAERTGGSVSTLTIQRTQQEDSAVYLCASSPTGRTSIETQYFGPGTRLLVL.

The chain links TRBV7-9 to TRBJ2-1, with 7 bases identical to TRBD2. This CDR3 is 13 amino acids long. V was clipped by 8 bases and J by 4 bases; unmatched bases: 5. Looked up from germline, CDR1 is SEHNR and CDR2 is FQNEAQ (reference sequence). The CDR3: CASSTAGYNEQFF. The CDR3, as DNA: TGTGCCAGCTCAACAGCGGGGTACAATGAGCAGTTCTTC.

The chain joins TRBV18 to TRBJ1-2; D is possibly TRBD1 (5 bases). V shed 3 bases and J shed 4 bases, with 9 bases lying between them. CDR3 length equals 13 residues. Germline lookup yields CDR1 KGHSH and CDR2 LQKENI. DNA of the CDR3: TGTGCCAGCTCACCTGGGGGGACCTATGGCTACACCTTC. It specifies CASSPGGTYGYTF.

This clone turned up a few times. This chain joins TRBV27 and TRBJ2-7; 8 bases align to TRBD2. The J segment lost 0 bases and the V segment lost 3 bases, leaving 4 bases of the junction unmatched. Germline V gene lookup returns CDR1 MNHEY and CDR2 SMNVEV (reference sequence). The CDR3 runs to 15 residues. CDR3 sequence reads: CASSFSSGSSYEQYF. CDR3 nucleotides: TGTGCCAGCAGTTTCTCAAGCGGGAGCTCCTACGAGCAGTACTTC.

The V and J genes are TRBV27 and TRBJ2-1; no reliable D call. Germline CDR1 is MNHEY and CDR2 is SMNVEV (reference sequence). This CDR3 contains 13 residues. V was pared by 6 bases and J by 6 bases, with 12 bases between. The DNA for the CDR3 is TGTGCCAGCAGGGGTTGGGATGGCAATGAGCAGTTCTTC. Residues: CASRGWDGNEQFF.

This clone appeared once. CDR3 in amino acids: CASSVTGSSNQPQHF. CDR3 coding DNA: TGTGCCAGCAGCGTCACAGGGTCTAGCAATCAGCCCCAGCATTTT. This chain links TRBV2 with TRBJ1-5; D is possibly TRBD1 (6 bases). V was clipped by 6 bases and J by 0 bases, with 12 bases between them. This CDR3 contains 15 residues. CDR1 SNHLY and CDR2 FYNNEI come from the germline V gene.

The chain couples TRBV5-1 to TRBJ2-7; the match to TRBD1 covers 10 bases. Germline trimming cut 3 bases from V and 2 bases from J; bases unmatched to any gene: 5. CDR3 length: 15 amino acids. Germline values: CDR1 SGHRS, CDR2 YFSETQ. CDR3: CASSSPGTGAYEQYF. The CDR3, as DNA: TGCGCCAGCAGCTCACCCGGGACAGGGGCCTACGAGCAGTACTTC.

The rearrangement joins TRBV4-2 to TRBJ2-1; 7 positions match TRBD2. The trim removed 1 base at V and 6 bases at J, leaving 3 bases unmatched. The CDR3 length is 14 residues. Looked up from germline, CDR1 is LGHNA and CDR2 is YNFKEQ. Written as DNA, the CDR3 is TGTGCCAGCAGCCAAGCGCGGGAGAGCAATGAGCAGTTCTTC. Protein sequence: CASSQARESNEQFF.

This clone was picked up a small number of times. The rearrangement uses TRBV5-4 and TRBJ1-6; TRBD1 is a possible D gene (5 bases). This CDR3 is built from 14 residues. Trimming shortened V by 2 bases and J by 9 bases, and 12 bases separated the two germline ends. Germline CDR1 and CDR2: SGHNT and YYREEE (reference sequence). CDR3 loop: CASSFRALSSPLHF. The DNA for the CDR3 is TGTGCCAGCAGCTTCAGGGCGCTGAGTTCACCCCTCCACTTT.

The CDR3 is CASSFSGGHGDEQFF. The CDR3 nucleotides read TGTGCCAGCAGCTTTTCAGGGGGCCATGGGGATGAGCAGTTCTTC. This sequence joins TRBV7-9 and TRBJ2-1; 8 bases match TRBD1. CDR3 size: 15 residues. Germline CDR1 is SEHNR and CDR2 is FQNEAQ (reference sequence). With 3 bases clipped from V and 8 bases from J, the junction kept 9 bases outside the gene matches.

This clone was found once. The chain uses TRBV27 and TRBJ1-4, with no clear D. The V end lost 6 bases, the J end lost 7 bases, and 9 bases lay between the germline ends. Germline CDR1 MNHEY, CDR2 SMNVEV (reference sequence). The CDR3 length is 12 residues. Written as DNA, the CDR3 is TGTGCCAGCAGAAGGACGAGTGAAAAACTGTTTTTT. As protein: CASRRTSEKLFF. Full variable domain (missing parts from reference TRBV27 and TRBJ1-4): EAQVTQNPRYLITVTGKKLTVTCSQNMNHEYMSWYRQDPGLGLRQIYYSMNVEVTDKGDVPEGYKVSRKEKRNFPLILESPSPNQTSLYFCASRRTSEKLFFGSGTQLSVL.

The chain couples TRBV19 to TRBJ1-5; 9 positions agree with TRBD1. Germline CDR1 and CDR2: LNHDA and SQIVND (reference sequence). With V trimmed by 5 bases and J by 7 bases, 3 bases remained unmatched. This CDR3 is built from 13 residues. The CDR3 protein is CASSADRGQPQHF. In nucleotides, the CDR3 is TGTGCCAGTAGTGCAGACAGGGGGCAGCCCCAGCATTTT. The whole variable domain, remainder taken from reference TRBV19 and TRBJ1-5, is DGGITQSPKYLFRKEGQNVTLSCEQNLNHDAMYWYRQDPGQGLRLIYYSQIVNDFQKGDIAEGYSVSREKKESFPLTVTSAQKNPTAFYLCASSADRGQPQHFGDGTRLSIL.

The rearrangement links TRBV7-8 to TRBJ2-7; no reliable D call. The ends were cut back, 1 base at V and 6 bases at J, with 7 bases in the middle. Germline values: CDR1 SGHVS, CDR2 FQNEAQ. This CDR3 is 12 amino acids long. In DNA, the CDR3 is TGTGCCAGCAGCTTAGTAGCCACCGAGCAGTACTTC. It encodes CASSLVATEQYF. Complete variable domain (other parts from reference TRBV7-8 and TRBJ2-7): GAGVSQSPRYKVAKRGQDVALRCDPISGHVSLFWYQQALGQGPEFLTYFQNEAQLDKSGLPSDRFFAERPEGSVSTLKIQRTQQEDSAVYLCASSLVATEQYFGPGTRLTVT.

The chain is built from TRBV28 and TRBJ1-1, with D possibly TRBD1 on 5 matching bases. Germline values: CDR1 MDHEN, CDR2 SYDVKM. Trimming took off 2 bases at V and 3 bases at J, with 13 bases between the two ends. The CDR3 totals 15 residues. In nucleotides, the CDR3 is TGTGCCAGCAGTTTACGATCCAGGGAGGACACTGAAGCTTTCTTT. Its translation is CASSLRSREDTEAFF.

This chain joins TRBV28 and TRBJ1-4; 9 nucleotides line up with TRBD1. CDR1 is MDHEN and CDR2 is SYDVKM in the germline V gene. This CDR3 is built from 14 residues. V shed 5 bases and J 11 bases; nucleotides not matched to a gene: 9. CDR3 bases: TGTGCCAGCAGTGGTCCCGGGACAGGGAAGAAACTGTTTTTT. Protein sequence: CASSGPGTGKKLFF.

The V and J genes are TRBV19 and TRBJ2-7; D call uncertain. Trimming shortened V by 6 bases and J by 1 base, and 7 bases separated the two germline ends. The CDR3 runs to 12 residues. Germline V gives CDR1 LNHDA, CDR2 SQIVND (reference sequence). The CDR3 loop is CASRNRSYEQYF. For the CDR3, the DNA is TGTGCCAGTAGGAACCGTTCCTACGAGCAGTACTTC.

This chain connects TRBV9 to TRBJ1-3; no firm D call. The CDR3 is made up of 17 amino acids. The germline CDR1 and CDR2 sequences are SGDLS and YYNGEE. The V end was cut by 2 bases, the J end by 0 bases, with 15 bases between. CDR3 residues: CASSVYTTLGSGNTIYF. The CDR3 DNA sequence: TGTGCCAGCAGCGTTTATACCACCCTGGGCTCTGGAAACACCATATATTTT.

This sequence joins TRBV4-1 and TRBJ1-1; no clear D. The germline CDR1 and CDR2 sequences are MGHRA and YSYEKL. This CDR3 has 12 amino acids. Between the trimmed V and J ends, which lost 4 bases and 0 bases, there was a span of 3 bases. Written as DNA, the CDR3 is TGCGCCAGCAGCCGGGTGAACACTGAAGCTTTCTTT. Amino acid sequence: CASSRVNTEAFF.

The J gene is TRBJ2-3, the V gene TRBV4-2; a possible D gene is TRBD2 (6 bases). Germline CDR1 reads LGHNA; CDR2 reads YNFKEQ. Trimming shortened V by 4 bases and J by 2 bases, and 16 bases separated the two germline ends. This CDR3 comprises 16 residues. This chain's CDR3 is CASSPGLKVDTDTQYF. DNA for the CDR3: TGTGCCAGCAGCCCGGGACTGAAAGTAGACACAGATACGCAGTATTTT.

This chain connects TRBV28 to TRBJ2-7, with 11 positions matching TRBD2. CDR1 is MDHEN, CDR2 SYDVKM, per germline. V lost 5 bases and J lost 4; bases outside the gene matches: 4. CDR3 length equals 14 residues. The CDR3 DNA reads TGTGCCAGCAGTATACTAGCGGGAGCTTACGAGCAGTACTTC. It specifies CASSILAGAYEQYF. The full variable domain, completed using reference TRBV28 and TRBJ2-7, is DVKVTQSSRYLVKRTGEKVFLECVQDMDHENMFWYRQDPGLGLRLIYFSYDVKMKEKGDIPEGYSVSREKKERFSLILESASTNQTSMYLCASSILAGAYEQYFGPGTRLTVT.

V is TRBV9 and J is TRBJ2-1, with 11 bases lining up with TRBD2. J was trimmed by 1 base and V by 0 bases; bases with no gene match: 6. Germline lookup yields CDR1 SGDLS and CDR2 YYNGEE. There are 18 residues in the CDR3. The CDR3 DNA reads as TGTGCCAGCAGCGTAGCGGGGCTAGCGGGAGGTTCCTACAATGAGCAGTTCTTC. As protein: CASSVAGLAGGSYNEQFF.

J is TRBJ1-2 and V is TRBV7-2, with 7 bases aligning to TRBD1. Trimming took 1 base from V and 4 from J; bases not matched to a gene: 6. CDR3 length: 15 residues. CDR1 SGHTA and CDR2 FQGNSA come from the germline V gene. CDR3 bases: TGTGCCAGCAGCTTAGGGCAGGGGGTAGGCTATGGCTACACCTTC. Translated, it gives CASSLGQGVGYGYTF.

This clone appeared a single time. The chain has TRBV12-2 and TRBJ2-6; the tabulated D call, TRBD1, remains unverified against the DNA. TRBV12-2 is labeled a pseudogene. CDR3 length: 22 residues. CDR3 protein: CASRLDVRQGNLKSSGANVLTF. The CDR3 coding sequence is TGTGCAAGTCGCTTAGATGTAAGGCAGGGGAATCTAAAAAGCTCTGGGGCCAACGTCCTGACTTTC.

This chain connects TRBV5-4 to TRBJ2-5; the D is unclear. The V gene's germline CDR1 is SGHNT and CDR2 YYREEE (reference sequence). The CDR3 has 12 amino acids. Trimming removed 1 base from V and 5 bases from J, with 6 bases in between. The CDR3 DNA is TGTGCCAGCAGCTTGTCGCGTGAGACCCAGTACTTC. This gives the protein CASSLSRETQYF.

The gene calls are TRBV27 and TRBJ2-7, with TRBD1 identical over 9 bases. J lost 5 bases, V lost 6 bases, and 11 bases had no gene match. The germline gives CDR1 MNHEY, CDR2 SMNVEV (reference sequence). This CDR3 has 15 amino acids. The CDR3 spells CASRVPGQGSHEQYF. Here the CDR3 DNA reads TGTGCCAGCAGGGTTCCGGGACAGGGATCCCACGAGCAGTACTTC.

DNA for the CDR3: TGTGCCAGCAGCTTTGACAGATCCTATGGCTACACCTTC. Translation: CASSFDRSYGYTF. The rearrangement links TRBV7-8 to TRBJ1-2; TRBD1 might be the D (5 bases). Germline lookup yields CDR1 SGHVS and CDR2 FQNEAQ. The V end was cut by 3 bases, the J end by 4 bases, with 9 bases between. The CDR3 has 13 residues.

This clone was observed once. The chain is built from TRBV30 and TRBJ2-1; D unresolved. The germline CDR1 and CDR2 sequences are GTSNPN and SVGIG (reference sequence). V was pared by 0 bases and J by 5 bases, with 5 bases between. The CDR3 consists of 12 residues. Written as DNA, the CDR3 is TGTGCCTGGAGTGTAGCCAACAATGAGCAGTTCTTC. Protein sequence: CAWSVANNEQFF.

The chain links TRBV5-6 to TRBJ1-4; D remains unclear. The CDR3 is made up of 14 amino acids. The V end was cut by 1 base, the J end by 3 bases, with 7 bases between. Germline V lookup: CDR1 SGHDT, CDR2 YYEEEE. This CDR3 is CASSLKVPNEKLFF. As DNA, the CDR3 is TGTGCCAGCAGCTTGAAGGTCCCTAATGAAAAACTGTTTTTT.

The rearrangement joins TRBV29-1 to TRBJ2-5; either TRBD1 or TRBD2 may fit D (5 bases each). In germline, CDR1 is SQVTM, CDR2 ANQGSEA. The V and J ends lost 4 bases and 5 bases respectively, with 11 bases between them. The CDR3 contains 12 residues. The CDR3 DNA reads TGCAGCGTTGTCGGGGCAGGGGAGACCCAGTACTTC. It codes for CSVVGAGETQYF.

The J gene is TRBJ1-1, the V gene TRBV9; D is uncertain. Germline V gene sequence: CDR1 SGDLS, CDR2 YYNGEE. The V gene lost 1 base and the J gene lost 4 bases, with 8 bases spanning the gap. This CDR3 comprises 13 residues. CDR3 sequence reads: CASSVLSGTEAFF. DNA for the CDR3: TGTGCCAGCAGCGTACTGAGCGGCACTGAAGCTTTCTTT.

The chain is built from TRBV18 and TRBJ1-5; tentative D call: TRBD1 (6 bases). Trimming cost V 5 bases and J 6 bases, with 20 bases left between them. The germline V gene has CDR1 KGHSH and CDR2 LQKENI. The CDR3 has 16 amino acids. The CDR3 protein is CASSERQDLNGQPQHF. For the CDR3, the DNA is TGTGCCAGCTCAGAGCGACAGGACTTGAATGGTCAGCCCCAGCATTTT.